A single sample is the source of the 26 T cell receptor beta chains below, sequenced in a study of blood T cell repertoires in COVID-19. Generated by immunoSEQ multiplex PCR, the TCRdb table keeps only in-frame clones and is missing some. Among fewer than 250,000 clones listed, approximately 84% were seen once. Input material: peripheral blood. The receptors stem from a woman between 50 and 59 years old with active or convalescent COVID-19.

The V gene is TRBV5-1, the J gene TRBJ2-1, with 11 bases that match TRBD2. The CDR3 is 13 amino acids. Germline trimming cut 0 bases from V and 14 bases from J; bases unmatched to any gene: 4. Germline V gives CDR1 SGHRS, CDR2 YFSETQ. The CDR3 nucleotides are TGCGCCAGCAGCTTGGCCGGGACTAGCGGTGAGTTCTTC. Protein product: CASSLAGTSGEFF.

J is TRBJ2-1 and V is TRBV28; D perhaps matches TRBD1 (6 bases). V dropped 4 bases and J dropped 6 bases, with 16 bases sitting between them. Germline V lookup: CDR1 MDHEN, CDR2 SYDVKM. The CDR3 has 15 amino acids. The CDR3 protein is CASSSQGGRRNEQFF. CDR3 nucleotide sequence: TGTGCCAGCAGTTCCCAAGGGGGACGCCGCAATGAGCAGTTCTTC.

The chain combines TRBV12-3 or TRBV12-4 with TRBJ1-1; the D is unclear. CDR3 length: 12 amino acids. Trimming pared 2 bases from V and 5 bases from J, leaving 6 bases between. In DNA, the CDR3 is TGTGCCAGCAGTTTAATGAGGACTGAAGCTTTCTTT. The encoded protein is CASSLMRTEAFF.

This clone appeared a few times. The same CDR3 arises from other DNA sequences in this sample as well. The chain is built from TRBV29-1 and TRBJ1-2; no definite D call. The CDR3 contains 14 residues. Trimming removed 2 bases at V and 3 bases at J, with 13 bases between. In germline, CDR1 is SQVTM, CDR2 ANQGSEA. The CDR3 bases are TGCAGCGTTGAAAGTGTGGGAGCGGACTATGGCTACACCTTC. Protein: CSVESVGADYGYTF.

The chain couples TRBV5-1 to TRBJ2-5; D not resolved. Trimming cost V 2 bases and J 5 bases, with 13 bases left between them. Germline assignment: CDR1 SGHRS and CDR2 YFSETQ. The CDR3 is made up of 14 amino acids. The CDR3 region is CASSFLILGETQYF. DNA of the CDR3: TGCGCCAGCAGCTTCCTGATTCTCGGGGAGACCCAGTACTTC.

The chain combines TRBV19 with TRBJ1-3, with D possibly being TRBD1 (6 bases). V was shortened by 6 bases and J by 5 bases, with 11 bases between the two germline ends. The CDR3 is 13 residues long. Looked up from germline, CDR1 is LNHDA and CDR2 is SQIVND (reference sequence). This chain's CDR3 is CASSRDTRNTIYF. The CDR3 DNA is TGTGCCAGTAGCCGGGACACGAGAAACACCATATATTTT.

The V call is TRBV4-1, the J call TRBJ1-4, with D uncertain. Germline V lookup: CDR1 MGHRA, CDR2 YSYEKL. This CDR3 has 14 residues. Trimming shortened V by 6 bases and J by 8 bases, and 16 bases separated the two germline ends. The CDR3 sequence: CASRKAGLGEKLFF. The CDR3 DNA is TGCGCCAGCAGAAAAGCGGGGTTGGGGGAAAAACTGTTTTTT.

The chain has TRBV10-2 and TRBJ1-5; no firm D call. This CDR3 comprises 16 residues. Germline CDR1 WSHSY, CDR2 SAAADI. Trimming removed 5 bases from V and 3 bases from J, with 17 bases in between. The CDR3 nucleotides are TGCGCCAGCAGTCCCCGAATCGACGGAGACAATCAGCCCCAGCATTTT. Protein sequence: CASSPRIDGDNQPQHF.

This clone was recorded a few times. The chain combines TRBV11-2 with TRBJ1-2; D possibly corresponds to TRBD1 (5 bases). CDR1 is SGHAT and CDR2 is FQNNGV in the germline V gene. The CDR3 sequence is 14 residues long. The V end was cut by 3 bases, the J end by 4 bases, with 12 bases between. The CDR3 protein is CASSFRGGRYGYTF. Written as DNA, the CDR3 is TGTGCCAGCAGCTTCCGGGGGGGTCGCTATGGCTACACCTTC.

The chain employs TRBV19 and TRBJ1-1, with 7 bases fitting TRBD1. The CDR3 sequence is 13 residues long. CDR1 is LNHDA and CDR2 is SQIVND in the germline V gene (reference sequence). The trim removed 7 bases at V and 6 bases at J, leaving 8 bases unmatched. CDR3 in DNA: TGTGCCAGTATGAGGGGGCTGAGGGCTGAAGCTTTCTTT. It encodes CASMRGLRAEAFF.

This clone showed up just once. The genes are TRBV21-1 and TRBJ1-5; the table calls TRBD1, which could not be checked here. TRBV21-1 is flagged as a pseudogene. The CDR3 consists of 18 residues. The CDR3 loop is CASSKRTGRLGSNQPQHF. The DNA for the CDR3 is TGTGCCAGCAGCAAAAGGACAGGGCGGTTGGGATCCAATCAGCCCCAGCATTTT.

This chain joins TRBV19 and TRBJ2-1; 7 bases align to TRBD2. CDR1 and CDR2 (germline): LNHDA, SQIVND (reference sequence). J lost 8 bases, V lost 5 bases, and 9 bases had no gene match. The CDR3 is 14 residues long. This CDR3 reads CASSPLAGVYEQFF. CDR3 DNA: TGTGCCAGTAGTCCCCTCGCGGGAGTCTATGAGCAGTTCTTC. Combining the CDR3 with reference TRBV19 and TRBJ2-1 gives the whole variable domain DGGITQSPKYLFRKEGQNVTLSCEQNLNHDAMYWYRQDPGQGLRLIYYSQIVNDFQKGDIAEGYSVSREKKESFPLTVTSAQKNPTAFYLCASSPLAGVYEQFFGPGTRLTVL.

A remark on this clone: One junction end disagrees with the germline gene, perhaps due to a read error. The genes are TRBV28 and TRBJ1-1, with TRBD1 matching 8 bases. The CDR3 loop spans 12 amino acids. Germline loops: CDR1 MDHEN, CDR2 SYDVKM. CDR3: CASSLWGQETVF. CDR3 in DNA: TGTGCCAGCAGTTTATGGGGACAGGAGACGGTCTTT. The variable domain in full, with the rest retrieved from reference TRBV28 and TRBJ1-1, is DVKVTQSSRYLVKRTGEKVFLECVQDMDHENMFWYRQDPGLGLRLIYFSYDVKMKEKGDIPEGYSVSREKKERFSLILESASTNQTSMYLCASSLWGQETVFGQGTRLTVV.

Worth noting for this clone: This may come from a read error, since a much larger clone is one base off. The chain recombines TRBV2 with TRBJ1-2, with 9 bases identical to TRBD1. This CDR3 spans 14 amino acids. The junction had 4 bases not matched to a gene; V was cut back by 6 bases and J by 2 bases. In germline, CDR1 is SNHLY, CDR2 FYNNEI. This chain's CDR3 is CASSPGTGNYGYTF. Here the CDR3 DNA reads TGTGCCAGCAGCCCCGGGACAGGGAACTATGGCTACACCTTC.

On this clone itself: Other DNA sequences in this sample translate to the same CDR3. The chain is built from TRBV3-1 (or the pseudogene TRBV3-2) and TRBJ1-2, with TRBD1 as a possible D gene (6 bases). Trimming took off 5 bases at V and 3 bases at J, with 7 bases between the two ends. Germline assignment: CDR1 LGHDT and CDR2 YNNKEL (reference sequence). The CDR3 totals 12 residues. The CDR3 protein is CASSRTDYGYTF. CDR3 bases: TGTGCCAGCAGCAGGACAGACTATGGCTACACCTTC.

This clone was counted a single time. The V call is TRBV24-1, the J call TRBJ1-5; tentatively, D is TRBD1 (6 bases). Germline V gene data show CDR1 as KGHDR and CDR2 as SFDVKD. V was trimmed by 8 bases and J by 7 bases, leaving 14 bases between them. This CDR3 contains 13 residues. The CDR3 coding sequence is TGTGCCACCATGGGACACCAGGGACAGCCCCAGCATTTT. Its protein product is CATMGHQGQPQHF.

CDR3 in DNA: TGTGCCAGCAGCCTTGCCGGGACAGGGGGAACTGAAGCTTTCTTT. Translating it yields CASSLAGTGGTEAFF. This chain uses TRBV6-2 or TRBV6-3 with TRBJ1-1; 11 bases match TRBD1. The CDR3 has 15 amino acids. Germline CDR1 is MNHEY and CDR2 is SVGEGT. Germline trimming cut 6 bases from V and 5 bases from J; bases unmatched to any gene: 8.

This chain uses TRBV9 with TRBJ1-3, with D possibly TRBD1 on 6 matching bases. V was clipped by 4 bases and J by 2 bases, with 10 bases between them. Germline values: CDR1 SGDLS, CDR2 YYNGEE. CDR3 size: 14 residues. CDR3 nucleotide sequence: TGTGCCAGCAGCCCCAGGACAGCTGGAAACACCATATATTTT. This translates into CASSPRTAGNTIYF.

In its sample, this clone was seen a few times. V gene TRBV5-6 combines with J gene TRBJ1-1; TRBD1 agrees at 7 bases. Germline assignment: CDR1 SGHDT and CDR2 YYEEEE. The CDR3 runs 15 residues. Trimming removed 3 bases from V and 1 base from J; junction bases left unmatched: 6. DNA of the CDR3: TGTGCCAGCAGCTCCTTGGGACAGAAGAACACTGAAGCTTTCTTT. Translated: CASSSLGQKNTEAFF.

The chain carries TRBV5-1 and TRBJ1-5, with 7 bases matching TRBD1. V lost 0 bases and J lost 4; bases outside the gene matches: 4. This CDR3 is 15 amino acids long. In germline, CDR1 is SGHRS, CDR2 YFSETQ. CDR3 in DNA: TGCGCCAGCAGCTTGGATCCGGGACAGAATCAGCCCCAGCATTTT. This codes for CASSLDPGQNQPQHF.

The chain combines TRBV7-6 with TRBJ1-1; D is ambiguous. Germline V gene lookup returns CDR1 SGHVS and CDR2 FNYEAQ. Trimming left V 5 bases short and J 4 bases short, with 17 bases between. This CDR3 is 15 amino acids long. This chain's CDR3 is CASSPMGSRVTEAFF. The CDR3 bases are TGTGCCAGCAGCCCAATGGGTTCGCGGGTCACTGAAGCTTTCTTT.

The chain uses TRBV30 and TRBJ2-7; D might be TRBD1 (5 bases). Germline CDR1 and CDR2: GTSNPN and SVGIG (reference sequence). The CDR3 loop spans 14 amino acids. V lost 2 bases and J lost 2, with 13 bases in between. Here the CDR3 reads CAWSSRVGTYEQYF. As DNA, the CDR3 is TGTGCCTGGAGTTCCAGGGTAGGAACCTACGAGCAGTACTTC.

Here the CDR3 DNA reads TGCGCCAGCAGCTTGCTCTATAGCAATCAGCCCCAGCATTTT. Translating it yields CASSLLYSNQPQHF. The rearrangement joins TRBV5-1 to TRBJ1-5, with D hard to call. CDR1 SGHRS and CDR2 YFSETQ come from the germline V gene. With 1 base removed from V and 0 bases from J, the gap between germline ends came to 5 bases. This CDR3 comprises 14 residues.

The chain is built from TRBV7-2 and TRBJ1-1; 10 nucleotides agree with TRBD1. Germline loops: CDR1 SGHTA, CDR2 FQGNSA. The CDR3 length is 13 residues. V was clipped by 6 bases and J by 12 bases; unmatched bases: 10. The CDR3 bases are TGTGCCAGCAGATTTATTCCGGGACAGGGGCCTTTCTTT. It codes for CASRFIPGQGPFF. Full variable domain (remainder filled in from reference TRBV7-2 and TRBJ1-1): GAGVSQSPSNKVTEKGKDVELRCDPISGHTALYWYRQSLGQGLEFLIYFQGNSAPDKSGLPSDRFSAERTGGSVSTLTIQRTQQEDSAVYLCASRFIPGQGPFFGQGTRLTVV.

The chain couples TRBV30 to TRBJ2-1, with 9 bases identical to TRBD2. With 7 bases clipped from V and 11 bases from J, the junction kept 15 bases outside the gene matches. Looked up from germline, CDR1 is GTSNPN and CDR2 is SVGIG (reference sequence). The CDR3 contains 14 residues. CDR3 sequence (DNA): TGTGCCTCAATAGCGGGAGCGCCCGCCCCACAGCAGTTCTTC. Translating gives CASIAGAPAPQQFF.

This clone was observed a handful of times. This chain joins TRBV27 and TRBJ2-1; TRBD2 agrees at 11 bases. Looked up from germline, CDR1 is MNHEY and CDR2 is SMNVEV (reference sequence). J gave up 7 bases and V 5 bases, and 7 bases lay outside the gene matches. This CDR3 is built from 15 residues. Here the CDR3 reads CASSQTSGTGNEQFF. CDR3 bases: TGTGCCAGCAGTCAGACTAGCGGGACGGGAAATGAGCAGTTCTTC.